Listed below are T cell receptor beta chains from one sample, sequenced in a study of T-cell memory formation after mild COVID-19. Each CDR3 protein gets one entry after TCRdb re-called the 5' RACE reads with MiXCR. The sample shows more than 250,000 distinct CDR3 sequences, 15% to 20% of them seen only once. The source material was PBMCs or a T cell subset sorted from them (not recorded which). Every receptor here comes from a man aged 18-30 years who had mild COVID-19 (a few samples of this study predate the infection). Cell type and time point are not known. The CDR3 runs from the conserved cysteine through the conserved F or W. D genes are given only for firm matches. The size of a clone is reported for some rows only, either as once, few or many, or as a class for expanded clones.

j_call: TRBJ2-1; clone_size: few; d_call: TRBD1; v_call: TRBV3-1; cdr3_nt: TGTGCCAGCAGCCAAGAGACAGGGGCCTACAATGAGCAGTTCTTC; cdr3_aa: CASSQETGAYNEQFF
j_call: TRBJ2-1; clone_size: few; d_call: NA; v_call: TRBV5-1; cdr3_nt: TGCGCCAGCAGCTCCAATCCTGACAGGACGGCTGAGCAGTTCTTC; cdr3_aa: CASSSNPDRTAEQFF
j_call: TRBJ2-3; clone_size: NA; d_call: TRBD1; v_call: TRBV15; cdr3_nt: TGTGCCACCAGCAGAGAGGGGACAGTCACAGATACGCAGTATTTT; cdr3_aa: CATSREGTVTDTQYF
j_call: TRBJ2-2; clone_size: many; d_call: NA; v_call: TRBV12-3/TRBV12-4; cdr3_nt: TGTGCCAGCAGCTTTGCCGGGGAGCTGTTTTTT; cdr3_aa: CASSFAGELFF
j_call: TRBJ2-3; clone_size: NA; d_call: TRBD2; v_call: TRBV9; cdr3_nt: TGTGCCAGCAGCGTAGTGACTAGCATGGGAGATACGCAGTATTTT; cdr3_aa: CASSVVTSMGDTQYF
j_call: TRBJ2-7; clone_size: NA; d_call: TRBD1; v_call: TRBV27; cdr3_nt: TGTGCCAGCAGTTTACAGACAGGGGGCGCCTCGTACGAGCAGTACTTC; cdr3_aa: CASSLQTGGASYEQYF
j_call: TRBJ2-5; clone_size: few; d_call: NA; v_call: TRBV5-1; cdr3_nt: TGCGCCAGCAGCTTGCCACCGCAAGAGACCCAGTACTTC; cdr3_aa: CASSLPPQETQYF
j_call: TRBJ1-2; clone_size: NA; d_call: NA; v_call: TRBV12-3/TRBV12-4; cdr3_nt: TGTGCCAGCAGACCCAACACGAACTATGGCTACACCTTC; cdr3_aa: CASRPNTNYGYTF
j_call: TRBJ2-5; clone_size: few; d_call: TRBD2; v_call: TRBV30; cdr3_nt: TGTGCCTGGAGTACTACTAGCGTATTGTGGGAGACCCAGTACTTC; cdr3_aa: CAWSTTSVLWETQYF
j_call: TRBJ2-5; clone_size: few; d_call: NA; v_call: TRBV12-3/TRBV12-4; cdr3_nt: TGTGCCAGCAGTGGGGGGAACGCGAGAGAGACCCAGTACTTC; cdr3_aa: CASSGGNARETQYF
j_call: TRBJ2-1; clone_size: few; d_call: NA; v_call: TRBV12-3/TRBV12-4; cdr3_nt: TGTGCCGGGGGCAGCGGGTACATCGGCAATGAGCAGTTCTTC; cdr3_aa: CAGGSGYIGNEQFF
j_call: TRBJ1-6; clone_size: NA; d_call: NA; v_call: TRBV9; cdr3_nt: TGTGCCAGCAGCTTTAAGCCCCCTAATTCACCCCTCCACTTT; cdr3_aa: CASSFKPPNSPLHF
j_call: TRBJ1-5; clone_size: few; d_call: NA; v_call: TRBV6-2/TRBV6-3; cdr3_nt: TGTGCCAGCAGTTTTCCAGGGGATCTTCAGCCCCAGCATTTT; cdr3_aa: CASSFPGDLQPQHF
j_call: TRBJ2-3; clone_size: few; d_call: NA; v_call: TRBV7-6; cdr3_nt: TGTGCCAGCAGCTCAGTCACTAGGGCGAGCACAGATACGCAGTATTTT; cdr3_aa: CASSSVTRASTDTQYF
j_call: TRBJ2-7; clone_size: NA; d_call: NA; v_call: TRBV6-5; cdr3_nt: TGTGCCAGCAGACTCTCAGGGAGATGGGGCTACGAGCAGTACTTC; cdr3_aa: CASRLSGRWGYEQYF
j_call: TRBJ2-7; clone_size: few; d_call: NA; v_call: TRBV18; cdr3_nt: TGTGCCAGCTCAAGACAGGAGTCCTACGAGCAGTACTTC; cdr3_aa: CASSRQESYEQYF
j_call: TRBJ2-2; clone_size: NA; d_call: NA; v_call: TRBV7-2; cdr3_nt: TGTGCCAGCAGTTTACAGGGAGGGGCCGGGGAGCTGTTTTTT; cdr3_aa: CASSLQGGAGELFF
j_call: TRBJ1-5; clone_size: many; d_call: NA; v_call: TRBV12-3/TRBV12-4; cdr3_nt: TGTGCCAGCAGTTTTGGGGGGAGCAATCAGCCCCAGCATTTT; cdr3_aa: CASSFGGSNQPQHF
j_call: TRBJ2-4; clone_size: few; d_call: TRBD2; v_call: TRBV20-1; cdr3_nt: TGCAGTGCTAGAGGTGAAGGACTAGCGCACATTCAGTACTTC; cdr3_aa: CSARGEGLAHIQYF
j_call: TRBJ1-4; clone_size: NA; d_call: NA; v_call: TRBV5-1; cdr3_nt: TGCGCCAGCAGCTTGGAAGGTCGCAGAGGGGATGAAAAACTGTTTTTT; cdr3_aa: CASSLEGRRGDEKLFF
j_call: TRBJ1-2; clone_size: NA; d_call: NA; v_call: TRBV20-1; cdr3_nt: TGCAGTGCTGAGACGGGGTCCTATGGCTACACCTTC; cdr3_aa: CSAETGSYGYTF
j_call: TRBJ2-1; clone_size: few; d_call: TRBD1; v_call: TRBV6-5; cdr3_nt: TGTGCCAGCAGTTACTCGGGACAGGGCCCCAATGAGCAGTTCTTC; cdr3_aa: CASSYSGQGPNEQFF
j_call: TRBJ1-1; clone_size: NA; d_call: NA; v_call: TRBV20-1; cdr3_nt: TGCAGTGCTACCCGTGGCACTGAAGCTTTCTTT; cdr3_aa: CSATRGTEAFF
j_call: TRBJ2-3; clone_size: NA; d_call: TRBD2; v_call: TRBV5-1; cdr3_nt: TGCGCCAGCAGCCCGGGACTAGGGACCACAGATACGCAGTATTTT; cdr3_aa: CASSPGLGTTDTQYF
j_call: TRBJ2-2; clone_size: NA; d_call: NA; v_call: TRBV4-3; cdr3_nt: TGCGCCAGCAGCCGACGGGCCTCTAGCACCGGGGAGCTGTTTTTT; cdr3_aa: CASSRRASSTGELFF
j_call: TRBJ2-5; clone_size: NA; d_call: NA; v_call: TRBV7-3; cdr3_nt: TGTGCCAGCAGCTTAAGGGCGGAGGAAGAGACCCAGTACTTC; cdr3_aa: CASSLRAEEETQYF
j_call: TRBJ2-3; clone_size: NA; d_call: TRBD2; v_call: TRBV4-2; cdr3_nt: TGTGCCAGCAGCCAAGTCGAGCGGGGGAGCACAGATACGCAGTATTTT; cdr3_aa: CASSQVERGSTDTQYF
j_call: TRBJ2-3; clone_size: few; d_call: NA; v_call: TRBV10-1; cdr3_nt: TGCGCCAACCGGGACACAGTCCGACTTACTAGCACAGATACGCAGTATTTT; cdr3_aa: CANRDTVRLTSTDTQYF
j_call: TRBJ2-1; clone_size: few; d_call: NA; v_call: TRBV24-1; cdr3_nt: TGTGCCACCAGTGATGGGGGGATTCGGGGTGAGCAGTTCTTC; cdr3_aa: CATSDGGIRGEQFF
j_call: TRBJ2-5; clone_size: NA; d_call: NA; v_call: TRBV3-1; cdr3_nt: TGTGCCAGCAGCCAAGGGAATCGCGGGGACCAAGAGACCCAGTACTTC; cdr3_aa: CASSQGNRGDQETQYF
j_call: TRBJ2-7; clone_size: NA; d_call: NA; v_call: TRBV15; cdr3_nt: TGTGCCGCCCGGGCCGCAGGGACCGTTGAGCAGTACTTC; cdr3_aa: CAARAAGTVEQYF
j_call: TRBJ1-2; clone_size: NA; d_call: NA; v_call: TRBV20-1; cdr3_nt: TGCAGTGCTCCAGGGGCGAGGGATTATGGCTACACCTTC; cdr3_aa: CSAPGARDYGYTF
j_call: TRBJ1-4; clone_size: NA; d_call: NA; v_call: TRBV5-1; cdr3_nt: TGCGCCAGCAGCCCAGGACGGACCCGCAACTCTAATGAAAAACTGTTTTTT; cdr3_aa: CASSPGRTRNSNEKLFF
j_call: TRBJ2-1; clone_size: NA; d_call: NA; v_call: TRBV5-1; cdr3_nt: TGCGCCAGCAGCCCCGACAAGAGCTCCTACAATGAGCAGTTCTTC; cdr3_aa: CASSPDKSSYNEQFF
j_call: TRBJ1-2; clone_size: few; d_call: NA; v_call: TRBV12-3/TRBV12-4; cdr3_nt: TGTGCCAGCAGTTTGCGAGGGTTTCGTGGCTACACCTTC; cdr3_aa: CASSLRGFRGYTF
j_call: TRBJ1-4; clone_size: NA; d_call: TRBD1; v_call: TRBV7-2; cdr3_nt: TGTGCCAGCAGCCTACAGACAGGGAGGAATGAAAAACTGTTTTTT; cdr3_aa: CASSLQTGRNEKLFF
j_call: TRBJ2-1; clone_size: NA; d_call: TRBD2; v_call: TRBV12-3/TRBV12-4; cdr3_nt: TGTGCCAGCAGTTCCCCGGGGAGGGCCAATGAGCAGTTCTTC; cdr3_aa: CASSSPGRANEQFF
j_call: TRBJ1-5; clone_size: NA; d_call: NA; v_call: TRBV7-2; cdr3_nt: TGTGCCAGCAGCCAAGGTCCCGGTATCAATAGCAATCAGCCCCAGCATTTT; cdr3_aa: CASSQGPGINSNQPQHF
j_call: TRBJ1-6; clone_size: NA; d_call: NA; v_call: TRBV5-6; cdr3_nt: TGTGCCAGCAGCTACCCAAATTCACCCCTCCACTTT; cdr3_aa: CASSYPNSPLHF
j_call: TRBJ1-5; clone_size: few; d_call: NA; v_call: TRBV20-1; cdr3_nt: TGCAGTGCGGCGGTAGGGGGGTATAGCAATCAGCCCCAGCATTTT; cdr3_aa: CSAAVGGYSNQPQHF
j_call: TRBJ1-3; clone_size: NA; d_call: TRBD1; v_call: TRBV6-1; cdr3_nt: TGTGCCAGCAGAATACAGGGGAAAAACACCATATATTTT; cdr3_aa: CASRIQGKNTIYF
j_call: TRBJ2-1; clone_size: few; d_call: NA; v_call: TRBV27; cdr3_nt: TGTGCCAGCATTTTAGACAGTGCCTCGGGGAATGAGCAGTTCTTC; cdr3_aa: CASILDSASGNEQFF
j_call: TRBJ1-1; clone_size: few; d_call: NA; v_call: TRBV10-3; cdr3_nt: TGTGCCATCATGAGGGATTGGAACACTGAAGCTTTCTTT; cdr3_aa: CAIMRDWNTEAFF
j_call: TRBJ2-5; clone_size: NA; d_call: NA; v_call: TRBV9; cdr3_nt: TGTGCCAGCCGTCCCGAGTACCAAGAGACCCAGTACTTC; cdr3_aa: CASRPEYQETQYF
j_call: TRBJ1-2; clone_size: few; d_call: NA; v_call: TRBV9; cdr3_nt: TGTGCCAGCAGCGCAGGGTCGGCTAACTATGGCTACACCTTC; cdr3_aa: CASSAGSANYGYTF
j_call: TRBJ2-5; clone_size: NA; d_call: TRBD1; v_call: TRBV7-2; cdr3_nt: TGTGCCAGCAGCCCAGGGGGCGGCAGGGTAGAGACCCAGTACTTC; cdr3_aa: CASSPGGGRVETQYF
j_call: TRBJ1-1; clone_size: few; d_call: NA; v_call: TRBV12-3/TRBV12-4; cdr3_nt: TGTGCCAGCAGTTTACCCGGGGGTGAGAACACTGAAGCTTTCTTT; cdr3_aa: CASSLPGGENTEAFF
j_call: TRBJ1-2; clone_size: NA; d_call: TRBD1; v_call: TRBV5-5; cdr3_nt: TGTGCCAGCAGCTTGGGGTCAGGGGGTTCCTATGGCTACACCTTC; cdr3_aa: CASSLGSGGSYGYTF
j_call: TRBJ2-2; clone_size: few; d_call: NA; v_call: TRBV18; cdr3_nt: TGTGCCAGCTCAGCGCACTATCTCCCGAACACCGGGGAGCTGTTTTTT; cdr3_aa: CASSAHYLPNTGELFF
j_call: TRBJ1-2; clone_size: NA; d_call: TRBD1; v_call: TRBV6-5; cdr3_nt: TGTGCCAGCAGAAGGCAGGGGGCGGGTTCGAATGGCTACACCTTC; cdr3_aa: CASRRQGAGSNGYTF
j_call: TRBJ1-5; clone_size: few; d_call: NA; v_call: TRBV5-1; cdr3_nt: TGCGCCAGCAGACCGGACACGGGAGGAAGTCAGCCCCAGCATTTT; cdr3_aa: CASRPDTGGSQPQHF